This section outlines one TCR beta chain sequence together with its context. Its cognate antigen is unknown. This likely stems from a read error, as it lies one base from a far larger clone. This entry belongs to a study of shared clonotypes between healthy human individuals. Study-level points and caveats: Since donors were few, the genetic and exposure-history diversity represented was limited.

In unsorted samples, genomic DNA was obtained using 85 million to 90 million PBMCs. At deep level, the assay was performed. Authors' methods: ImmunoSEQ output held junction-only sequences without quality scores, so filtering differed. TCRdb's table, derived via immunoSEQ multiplex PCR, lists solely in-frame clones and lacks some. V, J and clone size are those of that table, while D and trimming were read from the DNA. This table holds 450,000 to 650,000 clones, roughly 79% found once. Germline V CDR1 and CDR2: SGHTA, FQGNSA. Between the trimmed V and J ends, which lost 5 bases and 2 bases, there was a span of 9 bases. The CDR3 runs to 13 residues.

The chain combines TRBV7-2 with TRBJ2-5; no definite D call. Sequences were obtained from PBMCs. The clonotype comes from a woman in her 40s in good health. Some clones in this sample may be carry-over from other donors' samples. CDR3 DNA: TGTGCCAGCAGCGTAGTACAGCAAGAGACCCAGTACTTC. Residues: CASSVVQQETQYF.